These 15 T cell receptor beta chains were all obtained from the same sample, sequenced in a study of blood T cell repertoires in COVID-19. Libraries were prepared by immunoSEQ multiplex PCR; TCRdb keeps only in-frame clonotypes and omits some of them. The data hold 35,000 to 50,000 clones, with approximately 84% observed a single time. Sequencing input: peripheral blood. The receptors here all came from an older woman in a cohort sampled during active COVID-19.

The chain recombines TRBV6-4 with TRBJ2-1, with 7 nucleotides matching TRBD2. J lost 8 bases, V lost 2 bases, and 3 bases had no gene match. The CDR3 totals 13 residues. Germline V gene data show CDR1 as MRHNA and CDR2 as SNTAGT. CDR3 amino acids: CASSDGEGYEQFF. The CDR3 DNA is TGTGCCAGCAGTGACGGGGAGGGGTATGAGCAGTTCTTC.

In DNA, the CDR3 is TGTGCCAGTAGTGGGACTAGCGGAGGGAAAAGCACAGATACGCAGTATTTT. This sequence encodes CASSGTSGGKSTDTQYF. This rearrangement joins TRBV19 to TRBJ2-3; 11 bases are shared with TRBD2. The V gene's germline CDR1 is LNHDA and CDR2 SQIVND (reference sequence). CDR3 length: 17 amino acids. Trimming cost V 5 bases and J 0 bases; bases outside gene matches: 7.

J is TRBJ2-1 and V is TRBV19; 11 bases fit TRBD2. V gave up 6 bases and J gave up 7 bases; unmatched junction bases: 8. Germline V lookup: CDR1 LNHDA, CDR2 SQIVND (reference sequence). This CDR3 region has 15 residues. As DNA, the CDR3 is TGTGCCAGTAGCCTACTAGCGGGAGAGGAGAATGAGCAGTTCTTC. It is translated as CASSLLAGEENEQFF.

V and J are TRBV2 and TRBJ2-3, with 7 bases that match TRBD2. Germline lookup yields CDR1 SNHLY and CDR2 FYNNEI. The CDR3 contains 14 residues. The V and J ends lost 9 bases and 5 bases, in that order; junction bases with no gene match: 11. The CDR3 reads CASAGGGPGDTQYF. In DNA, the CDR3 is TGTGCCAGTGCTGGGGGAGGGCCAGGAGATACGCAGTATTTT.

The rearrangement uses TRBV19 and TRBJ2-7; 9 nucleotides agree with TRBD1. Germline loops: CDR1 LNHDA, CDR2 SQIVND (reference sequence). V shed 5 bases and J 5 bases; nucleotides not matched to a gene: 7. The CDR3 runs 14 residues. The CDR3 reads CASSSPGTGHEQYF. CDR3 in DNA: TGTGCCAGTAGTTCCCCCGGGACAGGGCACGAGCAGTACTTC.

The chain carries TRBV6-6 and TRBJ2-7; D perhaps matches TRBD2 (6 bases). The CDR3 spans 13 residues. The germline V gene has CDR1 MNHNY and CDR2 SVGAGI (reference sequence). V lost 10 bases, J lost 0 bases, and 13 bases lay in between. CDR3 coding DNA: TGTGCCACCCAACGGGGGATCTCCTACGAGCAGTACTTC. Translating gives CATQRGISYEQYF.

This chain joins TRBV5-1 and TRBJ2-2; 11 bases map to TRBD2. CDR3 length: 16 amino acids. J was trimmed by 6 bases and V by 2 bases; bases with no gene match: 6. Per the germline V gene, CDR1 is SGHRS and CDR2 is YFSETQ. DNA of the CDR3: TGCGCCAGCAGCTTTACTAGCGGGAGATTCCCCGGGGAGCTGTTTTTT. Translated: CASSFTSGRFPGELFF.

This chain links TRBV5-4 with TRBJ1-4; a weak D match, TRBD1 (5 bases). The CDR3 contains 15 residues. Germline V CDR1 and CDR2: SGHNT, YYREEE (reference sequence). V shed 2 bases and J shed 5 bases, with 13 bases lying between them. CDR3 nucleotide sequence: TGTGCCAGCAGCTTAGCGACAGATCAAAATGAAAAACTGTTTTTT. Translated, it gives CASSLATDQNEKLFF. Supplemented by reference TRBV5-4 and TRBJ1-4, the full variable domain reads ETGVTQSPTHLIKTRGQQVTLRCSSQSGHNTVSWYQQALGQGPQFIFQYYREEENGRGNFPPRFSGLQFPNYSSELNVNALELDDSALYLCASSLATDQNEKLFFGSGTQLSVL.

This clone was seen ten or more times. V is TRBV2 and J is TRBJ2-7, with D maybe TRBD2 (5 bases). Germline V gene data show CDR1 as SNHLY and CDR2 as FYNNEI. V was pared by 2 bases and J by 1 base, with 6 bases between. The CDR3 has 13 amino acids. The DNA for the CDR3 is TGTGCCAGCAGTGAATGGGAGTCCTACGAGCAGTACTTC. Translating it yields CASSEWESYEQYF. Combining the CDR3 with reference TRBV2 and TRBJ2-7 gives the whole variable domain EPEVTQTPSHQVTQMGQEVILRCVPISNHLYFYWYRQILGQKVEFLVSFYNNEISEKSEIFDDQFSVERPDGSNFTLKIRSTKLEDSAMYFCASSEWESYEQYFGPGTRLTVT.

The chain combines TRBV7-2 with TRBJ2-5; the match to TRBD1 covers 8 bases. The ends lost 4 bases at V and 2 bases at J; junction bases unmatched: 3. Germline V CDR1 and CDR2: SGHTA, FQGNSA. The CDR3 covers 14 residues. The CDR3 is CASSSRTGQETQYF. The CDR3 DNA follows: TGTGCCAGCAGCTCCAGGACAGGGCAAGAGACCCAGTACTTC. Supplemented by reference TRBV7-2 and TRBJ2-5, the full variable domain reads GAGVSQSPSNKVTEKGKDVELRCDPISGHTALYWYRQSLGQGLEFLIYFQGNSAPDKSGLPSDRFSAERTGGSVSTLTIQRTQQEDSAVYLCASSSRTGQETQYFGPGTRLLVL.

The J gene is TRBJ2-3, the V gene TRBV19; D may be TRBD1 (5 bases). The CDR3 is made up of 14 amino acids. Germline-derived CDR1 and CDR2 are LNHDA and SQIVND (reference sequence). V was pared by 11 bases and J by 2 bases, with 17 bases between. The CDR3 nucleotides read TGTGCCTCCCAACCGAGGACACCCACAGATACGCAGTATTTT. Its translation: CASQPRTPTDTQYF. The full variable domain, completed using reference TRBV19 and TRBJ2-3, is DGGITQSPKYLFRKEGQNVTLSCEQNLNHDAMYWYRQDPGQGLRLIYYSQIVNDFQKGDIAEGYSVSREKKESFPLTVTSAQKNPTAFYLCASQPRTPTDTQYFGPGTRLTVL.

The chain has TRBV19 and TRBJ2-5, with 7 bases aligning to TRBD1. V dropped 4 bases and J dropped 5; count of bases not matched to a gene: 10. This CDR3 comprises 15 residues. Per the germline V gene, CDR1 is LNHDA and CDR2 is SQIVND (reference sequence). CDR3 protein: CASSSSGTVPETQYF. In DNA form, the CDR3 reads TGTGCCAGTAGTAGTTCCGGGACAGTGCCGGAGACCCAGTACTTC.

The chain couples TRBV18 to TRBJ2-3, with 7 nucleotides matching TRBD2. The CDR3 runs to 16 residues. V trimming: 1 base; J trimming: 2 bases; junction bases outside the gene matches: 6. Germline V gene sequence: CDR1 KGHSH, CDR2 LQKENI. The CDR3, as DNA: TGTGCCAGCTCACCACTGATAGCGGGCAACACAGATACGCAGTATTTT. It codes for CASSPLIAGNTDTQYF. The variable domain in full, completed from reference TRBV18 and TRBJ2-3, reads NAGVMQNPRHLVRRRGQEARLRCSPMKGHSHVYWYRQLPEEGLKFMVYLQKENIIDESGMPKERFSAEFPKEGPSILRIQQVVRGDSAAYFCASSPLIAGNTDTQYFGPGTRLTVL.

The genes are TRBV5-1 and TRBJ1-1; D possibly corresponds to TRBD1 (6 bases). Trimming took 4 bases from V and 3 from J, leaving 16 bases between them. Germline-derived CDR1 and CDR2 are SGHRS and YFSETQ. The CDR3 extends over 15 amino acids. The CDR3 protein is CASSRAGQRYTEAFF. DNA of the CDR3: TGCGCCAGCAGCCGGGCCGGACAGAGATACACTGAAGCTTTCTTT.

The rearrangement joins TRBV29-1 to TRBJ1-1; D is perhaps TRBD1 (5 bases). CDR3 size: 12 residues. Deletions cut 0 bases from V and 7 bases from J, with 9 bases between. In germline, CDR1 is SQVTM, CDR2 ANQGSEA. CDR3 sequence: CSVEDSGNEAFF. In nucleotides, the CDR3 is TGCAGCGTTGAAGACTCAGGGAATGAAGCTTTCTTT.